This note documents a single T cell receptor (beta chain) sequence. Participants were aged roughly 18 to 89 years, lived in about two dozen US areas, and enrolled virtually. This sample stems from a study of blood T cell repertoires in COVID-19. Study background: The United States, Italy and Spain supplied acute and convalescent COVID-19 samples. The analysed material was cDNA or gDNA that came from T cells, B-cell-depleted T cells, or PBMCs.

The CDR3 is made up of 17 amino acids. Trimming cost V 2 bases and J 0 bases, with 14 bases left between them. Germline CDR1 and CDR2: KGHSH and LQKENI. Authors' processing steps: Amplified reference gene primers provided the basis for estimating nucleated cell counts. Measured with immunoSEQ multiplex PCR; TCRdb has only the in-frame clones, and not every one. V and J calls and clone size are copied from that table; D and trimming were computed from the DNA. The sample consists of a few hundred thousand clones, approximately 89% of them appearing once. This chain links TRBV18 with TRBJ1-3; weak D call: TRBD1 (6 bases). The TCR sequence derives from a woman aged 40-49 years who had been exposed to COVID-19. What was sequenced was PBMCs or T cells enriched from blood (not recorded which). The CDR3 nucleotides read TGTGCCAGCTCACCAACCCGGACAGCGAGCTCTGGAAACACCATATATTTT. This sequence encodes CASSPTRTASSGNTIYF. Complete variable domain (other parts from reference TRBV18 and TRBJ1-3): NAGVMQNPRHLVRRRGQEARLRCSPMKGHSHVYWYRQLPEEGLKFMVYLQKENIIDESGMPKERFSAEFPKEGPSILRIQQVVRGDSAAYFCASSPTRTASSGNTIYFGEGSWLTVV.